This paragraph reports one T cell receptor (beta chain). What antigen it recognizes has not been identified. No base qualities exist here, and no much larger clone lies one base off it. Compared with germline, V lacks 5 bases and J lacks 4 bases; bases without a gene match: 1. The CDR3 holds 14 amino acids from the cysteine to the phenylalanine. The entry retains the CDR3 DNA only, 42 bases that are in frame from base 1. Via the germline V gene, CDR1 is MDHEN and CDR2 SYDVKM. The collaborating institutions used their own protocols to collect whole blood in K2EDTA tubes. Collaborator samples were shipped for TCRbeta analysis as frozen whole blood, isolated PBMCs, or DNA extracted from either sample type. The immunoSEQ Assay, a bias-controlled multiplex PCR, was used to amplify TCRbeta CDR3 regions from genomic DNA. In the original analysis: Within the assay, amplification of reference gene primers was used to estimate how many nucleated cells each sample contained. To quantify the absolute abundance of each unique TCRbeta CDR3 rearrangement, sequence reads were collapsed and filtered. Productive Simpson clonality was computed per sample as the square root of Simpson's diversity index over productive rearrangements. TCRdb carries this immuneACCESS record with in-frame sequences only. Its versions omit some clonotypes, under half of them owing to an unresolved V gene in the studies checked, with the rest unexplained. V, J and clone size are those of that table, while D and trimming were read from the DNA. The sample yields 200,000 to 250,000 clones; around 90% were counted once. Over 1.2% of the sample lies in the top ten.

The data were taken from a study of blood T cell repertoires in COVID-19 (dated by TCRdb to 2018 to 2020). Background for the entire study: Collaborator samples came from the United States, Italy and Spain and covered acute and convalescent phases of COVID-19. The material from the prospective study consisted of cDNA or gDNA derived from T cells, B-cell-depleted T cells, or PBMCs. Deeply sampled blood TCRbeta repertoires from subjects exposed to, actively infected with, or recovered from COVID-19 were included in the dataset. The repertoires were released in a freely available public database meant as a resource for research on the immune response to SARS-CoV-2. Samples were obtained from the ongoing ImmuneRACE study (first 160 participants) and from 950 to 1,500 subjects provided by 6 global collaborators. Nearly every sample came with metadata listing a de-identified subject ID, COVID-19 status, age in years and sex. Where available, HLA class I and class II types were obtained from metadata supplied by the sample provider rather than from assay-based typing. The investigation overall reported the following: How much clinical and demographic metadata was included differed by source and by participant, and the metadata was provided uncurated.

Sequences were obtained from peripheral blood. This clonotype originated in a man older than 75 with acute or convalescent COVID-19. The chain is assembled from TRBV28 and TRBJ2-7, and 14 junction bases match TRBD2. The CDR3 here reads CASSRTSGRYEQYF. The DNA is TGTGCCAGCAGTCGGACTAGCGGGAGGTACGAGCAGTACTTC. Beyond the CDR3, the reference TRBV28 and TRBJ2-7 genes provide the residues; the full variable domain reads: DVKVTQSSRYLVKRTGEKVFLECVQDMDHENMFWYRQDPGLGLRLIYFSYDVKMKEKGDIPEGYSVSREKKERFSLILESASTNQTSMYLCASSRTSGRYEQYFGPGTRLTVT.